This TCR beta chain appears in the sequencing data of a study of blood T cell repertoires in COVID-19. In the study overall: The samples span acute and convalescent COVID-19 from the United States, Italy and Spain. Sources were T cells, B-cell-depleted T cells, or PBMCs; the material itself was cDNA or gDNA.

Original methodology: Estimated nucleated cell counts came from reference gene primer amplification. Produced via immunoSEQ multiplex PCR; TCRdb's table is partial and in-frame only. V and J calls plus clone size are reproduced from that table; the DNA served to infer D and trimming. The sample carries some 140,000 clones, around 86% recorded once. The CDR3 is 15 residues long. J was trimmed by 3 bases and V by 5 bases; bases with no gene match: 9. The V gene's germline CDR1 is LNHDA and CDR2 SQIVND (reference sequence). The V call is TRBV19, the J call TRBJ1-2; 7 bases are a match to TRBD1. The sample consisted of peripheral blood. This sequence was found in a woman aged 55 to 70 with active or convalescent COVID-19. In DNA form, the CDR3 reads TGTGCCAGTAGTGCTTACCCCGGGACAGACTATGGCTACACCTTC. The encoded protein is CASSAYPGTDYGYTF.